The present T cell receptor (beta chain) was sequenced within a study of beta chain features in type 1 diabetes. Study-wide findings and caveats: People with Type 1 diabetes carried modestly yet significantly shorter TCRB CDR3s in all four CD4+ subsets. Reads derived from cDNA could over-represent cells showing high TCR expression.

Of the isolated RNA, all was reverse transcribed, and so the sequenced material was expressed TCRB transcripts. The protocol was immunoSEQ multiplex PCR, while the TCRdb copy is restricted to in-frame clones and leaves out a portion. The repertoire holds around 650,000 clones, with around 12% as singletons. This clone was detected a few times. Its target is unknown. The junction had 9 bases not matched to a gene; V was cut back by 8 bases and J by 0 bases. Germline loops: CDR1 MDHEN, CDR2 SYDVKM. The CDR3 runs to 16 residues. Donors underwent one heparinised blood draw, 100 to 150 mL on average. V usage is TRBV28 and J usage is TRBJ2-3; 9 nucleotides match TRBD1. The specimen was naive CD4+ T cells from blood. This receptor was identified in a man under 40 with type 1 diabetes. The CDR3, as DNA: TGTGCCAGCGGATTAATGGGACAGGGTAGCACAGATACGCAGTATTTT. Translated: CASGLMGQGSTDTQYF.